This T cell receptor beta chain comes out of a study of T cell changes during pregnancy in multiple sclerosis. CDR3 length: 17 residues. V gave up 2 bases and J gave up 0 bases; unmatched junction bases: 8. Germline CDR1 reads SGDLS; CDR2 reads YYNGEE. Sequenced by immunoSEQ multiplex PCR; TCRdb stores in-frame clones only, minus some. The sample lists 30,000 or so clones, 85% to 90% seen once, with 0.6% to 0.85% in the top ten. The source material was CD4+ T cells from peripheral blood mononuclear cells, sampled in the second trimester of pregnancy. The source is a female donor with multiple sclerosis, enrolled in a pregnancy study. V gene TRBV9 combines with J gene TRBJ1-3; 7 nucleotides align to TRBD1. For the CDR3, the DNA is TGTGCCAGCAGCGTCCGCGGGACAGAGAGCTCTGGAAACACCATATATTTT. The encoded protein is CASSVRGTESSGNTIYF.